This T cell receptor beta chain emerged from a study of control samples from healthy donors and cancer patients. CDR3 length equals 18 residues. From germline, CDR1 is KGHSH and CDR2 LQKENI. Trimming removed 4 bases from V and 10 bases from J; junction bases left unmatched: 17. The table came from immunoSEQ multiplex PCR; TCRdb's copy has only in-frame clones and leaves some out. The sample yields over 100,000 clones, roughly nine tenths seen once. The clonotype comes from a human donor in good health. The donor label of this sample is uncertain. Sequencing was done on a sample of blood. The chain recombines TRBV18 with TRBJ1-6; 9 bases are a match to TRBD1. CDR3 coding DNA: TGTGCCAGCTCACAAACCGGACAGGGGAACGGGGTTGGCTCACCCCTCCACTTT. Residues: CASSQTGQGNGVGSPLHF. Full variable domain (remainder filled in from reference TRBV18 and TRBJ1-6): NAGVMQNPRHLVRRRGQEARLRCSPMKGHSHVYWYRQLPEEGLKFMVYLQKENIIDESGMPKERFSAEFPKEGPSILRIQQVVRGDSAAYFCASSQTGQGNGVGSPLHFGNGTRLTVT.